These 9 T cell receptor beta chains came from one sample sequenced in a study of cytomegalovirus exposure and HLA in healthy donors. Researchers ran the PCR with 60 Vbeta and 13 Jbeta primers. Only in-frame clones appear in the TCRdb table, and some are missing; sequencing was by immunoSEQ multiplex PCR. The sample holds about 98,000 clones; about 81% are singletons and the top ten take 1.4% to 1.5%. Sequencing used PBMCs. Every receptor here comes from a man between 40 and 49 years old in good health and CMV-seronegative.

The J gene is TRBJ1-2, the V gene TRBV6-5; 7 nucleotides agree with TRBD1. V dropped 7 bases and J dropped 2; count of bases not matched to a gene: 10. Germline lookup yields CDR1 MNHEY and CDR2 SVGAGI. This CDR3 spans 15 amino acids. The CDR3 nucleotides are TGTGCCAGCACCAGAGGTCTGGACAGGAACTATGGCTACACCTTC. Protein sequence: CASTRGLDRNYGYTF.

The chain recombines TRBV7-2 with TRBJ2-7; D is unresolved. This CDR3 is 14 amino acids long. CDR1 SGHTA and CDR2 FQGNSA come from the germline V gene. V was pared by 3 bases and J by 3 bases, with 12 bases between. CDR3 coding DNA: TGTGCCAGCAGCTTTTCAGGCAGAGACTACGAGCAGTACTTC. It is translated as CASSFSGRDYEQYF.

The J gene is TRBJ2-3, the V gene TRBV25-1, with D possibly TRBD2 on 5 matching bases. The ends were cut back, 8 bases at V and 2 bases at J, with 8 bases in the middle. CDR3 length equals 12 residues. From germline, CDR1 is MGHDK and CDR2 SYGVNS. CDR3 DNA: TGTGCCAGCCAGCTAGCCACAGATACGCAGTATTTT. Amino acids: CASQLATDTQYF.

This clone was seen only once. This chain joins TRBV27 and TRBJ1-2, with 8 bases matching TRBD1. V dropped 2 bases and J dropped 4; count of bases not matched to a gene: 3. Germline CDR1 MNHEY, CDR2 SMNVEV (reference sequence). The CDR3 is 14 residues long. This CDR3 is CASSLTGQGYGYTF. The CDR3 DNA reads as TGTGCCAGCAGTTTAACCGGACAGGGCTATGGCTACACCTTC.

The gene calls are TRBV6-5 and TRBJ1-1; the D gene is possibly TRBD1 (6 bases). Trimming took off 4 bases at V and 4 bases at J, with 13 bases between the two ends. The CDR3 sequence is 14 residues long. Germline loops: CDR1 MNHEY, CDR2 SVGAGI. The CDR3 sequence is CASSSEGGGTEAFF. As DNA, the CDR3 is TGTGCCAGCAGTTCCGAGGGGGGGGGCACTGAAGCTTTCTTT.

The gene calls are TRBV10-1 and TRBJ2-1; 7 nucleotides match TRBD2. The length of the CDR3 is 11 residues. After removal of 8 bases from V and 5 bases from J, the junction contained 0 bases not matched to a gene. Per germline, CDR1 WNHNN and CDR2 SYGVQD (reference sequence). CDR3 coding DNA: TGCGCCAGCGGGACTAACAATGAGCAGTTCTTC. It encodes CASGTNNEQFF.

The chain joins TRBV29-1 to TRBJ2-1; 9 nucleotides line up with TRBD2. V trimming: 4 bases; J trimming: 9 bases; junction bases outside the gene matches: 7. The germline CDR1 and CDR2 sequences are SQVTM and ANQGSEA. The CDR3 is 13 residues long. The CDR3 DNA follows: TGCAGCGTTGGGGCGGGGGGGCCTGGTGAGCAGTTCTTC. It is translated as CSVGAGGPGEQFF.

The rearrangement joins TRBV28 to TRBJ1-2; D is perhaps TRBD1 (5 bases). Germline CDR1 MDHEN, CDR2 SYDVKM. This CDR3 is 18 amino acids long. The V end lost 6 bases, the J end lost 3 bases, and 26 bases lay between the germline ends. The DNA for the CDR3 is TGTGCCAGCAGGGGGGATCGGGGGAGCTATCGTTTTGACTATGGCTACACCTTC. Translation gives CASRGDRGSYRFDYGYTF.

This clone appeared a few times. This chain joins TRBV7-7 and TRBJ2-5; 11 bases align to TRBD1. The J segment lost 4 bases and the V segment lost 4 bases, leaving 2 bases of the junction unmatched. This CDR3 spans 14 amino acids. Germline V CDR1 and CDR2: SSHAT, FNYEAQ (reference sequence). The CDR3 sequence: CASSSGTGGETQYF. In nucleotides, the CDR3 is TGTGCCAGCAGCTCCGGGACAGGGGGAGAGACCCAGTACTTC.